These 10 T cell receptor beta chains share one sample of origin, sequenced in a study of shared clonotypes between healthy human individuals. This table comes from immunoSEQ multiplex PCR, and its TCRdb copy is limited to in-frame clones, with some not included. The repertoire consists of about 1.5 million clones, with 95% to 97% occurring once and the leading ten covering roughly 1.2%. Sequencing input: naive CD4+ T cells sorted from blood. Subset specified: CD45RA+ positively selected. These TCRs come from a young man in good health.

The chain combines TRBV18 with TRBJ2-1, with a possible D match to TRBD2 (5 bases). CDR1 and CDR2 from the germline V gene are KGHSH and LQKENI. The CDR3 covers 12 residues. V was cut by 2 bases and J by 10 bases, with 9 bases left in between. This CDR3 is CASSPSGWEQFF. The CDR3 DNA reads TGTGCCAGCTCACCATCGGGGTGGGAGCAGTTCTTC.

The rearrangement joins TRBV7-6 to TRBJ2-1; TRBD2 agrees at 8 bases. CDR3 length: 16 residues. Germline loops: CDR1 SGHVS, CDR2 FNYEAQ. V shed 4 bases, J shed 5 bases, and the junction held 10 bases outside the gene matches. CDR3 sequence reads: CASSYSGLAADNEQFF. Written as DNA, the CDR3 is TGTGCCAGCAGCTATAGTGGACTAGCAGCCGACAATGAGCAGTTCTTC.

This chain connects TRBV2 to TRBJ2-7; 10 nucleotides agree with TRBD1. Losses at the gene ends were 7 bases for V and 6 bases for J; bases not matched to a gene: 9. Germline V gives CDR1 SNHLY, CDR2 FYNNEI. The CDR3 totals 14 residues. Here the CDR3 DNA reads TGTGCCAGCAATGGGGGACAGGGGATTGGCGAGCAGTACTTC. Encoded protein: CASNGGQGIGEQYF.

The chain combines TRBV2 with TRBJ1-5; tentative D call: TRBD1 (5 bases). The germline CDR1 and CDR2 sequences are SNHLY and FYNNEI. The CDR3 is 14 residues long. V lost 6 bases to trimming and J lost 6 bases, with 15 bases between them. The CDR3 bases are TGTGCCAGCAGGCGCAGGGATAGTAGTCAGCCCCAGCATTTT. Protein: CASRRRDSSQPQHF.

The rearrangement joins TRBV10-3 to TRBJ1-3; perhaps TRBD1 as D (5 bases). Germline V gives CDR1 ENHRY, CDR2 SYGVKD. With 10 bases removed from V and 0 bases from J, the gap between germline ends came to 13 bases. CDR3 size: 14 residues. CDR3 sequence reads: CATGRLGSGNTIYF. The CDR3 DNA sequence: TGTGCCACGGGACGTCTCGGCTCTGGAAACACCATATATTTT.

The rearrangement links TRBV5-1 to TRBJ2-7; 8 bases are shared with TRBD1. The CDR3 has 15 amino acids. Germline-derived CDR1 and CDR2 are SGHRS and YFSETQ. The V gene end was trimmed by 0 bases and the J gene end by 1 base; junction bases not matched to a gene: 3. This CDR3 is CASSLVRTGSYEQYF. CDR3 bases: TGCGCCAGCAGCTTGGTGAGGACAGGGTCCTACGAGCAGTACTTC.

This sequence joins TRBV11-2 and TRBJ2-7; D remains ambiguous. This CDR3 has 14 amino acids. Trimming took off 5 bases at V and 2 bases at J, with 13 bases between the two ends. Germline V gene data show CDR1 as SGHAT and CDR2 as FQNNGV. CDR3 amino acids: CASSPPGGTYEQYF. The CDR3 bases are TGTGCCAGCAGCCCACCTGGCGGCACCTACGAGCAGTACTTC.

Concerning this clone: Other DNA sequences in this sample translate to the same CDR3. The chain carries TRBV9 and TRBJ2-1; 12 bases align to TRBD2. Trimming cost V 2 bases and J 7 bases; bases outside gene matches: 4. The length of the CDR3 is 15 residues. Germline CDR1 is SGDLS and CDR2 is YYNGEE. CDR3 sequence reads: CASSVLAGGPNEQFF. The CDR3 DNA reads as TGTGCCAGCAGCGTGCTAGCGGGAGGGCCGAATGAGCAGTTCTTC.

This clone came up once. Additional DNA sequences in this sample encode the identical CDR3. The rearrangement uses TRBV7-2 and TRBJ2-7; D unresolved. V was pared by 0 bases and J by 2 bases, with 8 bases between. This CDR3 region has 14 residues. Germline V CDR1 and CDR2: SGHTA, FQGNSA. The CDR3 region has the DNA TGTGCCAGCAGCTTAGCGTCAGGCCCCTACGAGCAGTACTTC. It encodes CASSLASGPYEQYF.

The chain uses TRBV7-2 and TRBJ2-1, with D maybe TRBD2 (5 bases). Trimming left V 10 bases short and J 0 bases short, with 16 bases between. CDR1 and CDR2 from the germline V gene are SGHTA and FQGNSA. The CDR3 loop spans 15 amino acids. CDR3 sequence reads: CATGRRRSSYNEQFF. The DNA of the CDR3 is TGTGCCACCGGGCGTCGGAGGAGCTCCTACAATGAGCAGTTCTTC.